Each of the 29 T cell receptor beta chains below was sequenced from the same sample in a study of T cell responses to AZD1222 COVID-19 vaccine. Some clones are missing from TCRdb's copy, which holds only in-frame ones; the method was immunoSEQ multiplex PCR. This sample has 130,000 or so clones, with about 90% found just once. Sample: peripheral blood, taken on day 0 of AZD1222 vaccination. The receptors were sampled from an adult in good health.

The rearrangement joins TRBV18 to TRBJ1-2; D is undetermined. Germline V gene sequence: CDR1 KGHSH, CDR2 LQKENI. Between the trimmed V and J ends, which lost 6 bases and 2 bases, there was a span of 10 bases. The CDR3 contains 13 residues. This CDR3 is CASSQQSNYGYTF. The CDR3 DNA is TGTGCCAGCTCCCAACAGAGCAACTATGGCTACACCTTC.

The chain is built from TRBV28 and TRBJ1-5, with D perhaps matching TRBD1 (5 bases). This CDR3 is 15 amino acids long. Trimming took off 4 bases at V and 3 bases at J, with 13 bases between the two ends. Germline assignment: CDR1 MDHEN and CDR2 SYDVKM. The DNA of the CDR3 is TGTGCCAGCAGTTACACGGGGGGGAACAATCAGCCCCAGCATTTT. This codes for CASSYTGGNNQPQHF.

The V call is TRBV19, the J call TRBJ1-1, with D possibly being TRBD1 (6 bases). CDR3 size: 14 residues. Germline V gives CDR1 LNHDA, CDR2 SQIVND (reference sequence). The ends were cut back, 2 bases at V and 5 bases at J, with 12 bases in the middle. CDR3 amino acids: CASSIQGQGTEAFF. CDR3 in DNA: TGTGCCAGTAGTATACAGGGGCAAGGGACTGAAGCTTTCTTT. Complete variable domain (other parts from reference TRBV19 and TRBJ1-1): DGGITQSPKYLFRKEGQNVTLSCEQNLNHDAMYWYRQDPGQGLRLIYYSQIVNDFQKGDIAEGYSVSREKKESFPLTVTSAQKNPTAFYLCASSIQGQGTEAFFGQGTRLTVV.

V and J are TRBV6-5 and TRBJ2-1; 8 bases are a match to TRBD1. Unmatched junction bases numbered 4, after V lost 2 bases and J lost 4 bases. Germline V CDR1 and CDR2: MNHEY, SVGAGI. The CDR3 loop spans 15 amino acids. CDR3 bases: TGTGCCAGCAGTTACAGGCGGACAGGGTACAATGAGCAGTTCTTC. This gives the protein CASSYRRTGYNEQFF.

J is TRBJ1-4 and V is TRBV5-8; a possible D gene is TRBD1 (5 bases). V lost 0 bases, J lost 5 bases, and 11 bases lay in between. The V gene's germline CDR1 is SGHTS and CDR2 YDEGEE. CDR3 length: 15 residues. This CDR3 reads CASSLEGRANEKLFF. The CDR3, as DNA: TGTGCCAGCAGCTTGGAGGGCAGGGCAAATGAAAAACTGTTTTTT.

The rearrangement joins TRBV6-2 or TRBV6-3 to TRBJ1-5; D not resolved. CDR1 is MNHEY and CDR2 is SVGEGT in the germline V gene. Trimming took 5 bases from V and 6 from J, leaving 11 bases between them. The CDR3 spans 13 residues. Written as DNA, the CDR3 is TGTGCCAGCAGTCCCTCGGGCCTTCAGCCCCAGCATTTT. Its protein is CASSPSGLQPQHF.

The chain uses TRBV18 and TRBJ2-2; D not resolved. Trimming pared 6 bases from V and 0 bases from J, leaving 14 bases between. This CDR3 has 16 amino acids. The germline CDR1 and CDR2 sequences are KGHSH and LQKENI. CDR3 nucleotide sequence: TGTGCCAGCTCGCCCTTAGGATCCTCGAACACCGGGGAGCTGTTTTTT. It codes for CASSPLGSSNTGELFF.

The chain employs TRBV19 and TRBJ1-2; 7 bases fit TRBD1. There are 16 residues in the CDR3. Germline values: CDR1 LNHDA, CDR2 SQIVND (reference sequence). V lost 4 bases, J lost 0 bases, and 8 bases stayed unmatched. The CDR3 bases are TGTGCCAGTAGTAGTACCCAAGGGGGCACTAACTATGGCTACACCTTC. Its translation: CASSSTQGGTNYGYTF.

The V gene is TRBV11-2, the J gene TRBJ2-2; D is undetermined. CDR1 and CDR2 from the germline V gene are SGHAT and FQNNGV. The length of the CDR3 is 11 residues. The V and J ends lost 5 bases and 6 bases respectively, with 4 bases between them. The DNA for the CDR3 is TGTGCCAGCAGCCCCCCCGGGGAGCTGTTTTTT. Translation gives CASSPPGELFF.

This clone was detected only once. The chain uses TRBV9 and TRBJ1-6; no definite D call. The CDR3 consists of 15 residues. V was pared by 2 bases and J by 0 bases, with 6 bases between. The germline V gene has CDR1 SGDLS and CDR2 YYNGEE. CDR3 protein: CASSVSSSYNSPLHF. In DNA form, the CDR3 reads TGTGCCAGCAGCGTGTCGAGCTCCTATAATTCACCCCTCCACTTT.

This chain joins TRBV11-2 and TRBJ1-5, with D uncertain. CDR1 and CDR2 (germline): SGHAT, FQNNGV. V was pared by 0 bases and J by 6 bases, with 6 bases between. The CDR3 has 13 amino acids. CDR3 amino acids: CASSLDQGQPQHF. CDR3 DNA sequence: TGTGCCAGCAGCTTAGATCAAGGTCAGCCCCAGCATTTT.

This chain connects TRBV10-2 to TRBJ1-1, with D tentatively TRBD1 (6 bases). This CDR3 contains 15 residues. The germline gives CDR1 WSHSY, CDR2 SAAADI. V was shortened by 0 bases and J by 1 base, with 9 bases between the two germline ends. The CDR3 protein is CASSESLGGNTEAFF. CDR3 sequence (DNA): TGCGCCAGCAGTGAGTCGCTAGGGGGGAACACTGAAGCTTTCTTT.

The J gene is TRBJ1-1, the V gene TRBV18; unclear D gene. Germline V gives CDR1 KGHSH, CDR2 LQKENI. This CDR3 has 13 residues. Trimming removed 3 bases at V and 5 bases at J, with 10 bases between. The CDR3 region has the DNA TGTGCCAGCTCACCGGGGTTCTCTACTGAAGCTTTCTTT. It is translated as CASSPGFSTEAFF.

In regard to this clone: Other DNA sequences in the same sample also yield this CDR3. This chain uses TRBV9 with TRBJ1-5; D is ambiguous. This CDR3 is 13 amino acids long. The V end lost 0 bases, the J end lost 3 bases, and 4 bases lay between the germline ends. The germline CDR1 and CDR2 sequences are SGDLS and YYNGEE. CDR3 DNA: TGTGCCAGCAGCGTAGGGGACAATCAGCCCCAGCATTTT. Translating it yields CASSVGDNQPQHF.

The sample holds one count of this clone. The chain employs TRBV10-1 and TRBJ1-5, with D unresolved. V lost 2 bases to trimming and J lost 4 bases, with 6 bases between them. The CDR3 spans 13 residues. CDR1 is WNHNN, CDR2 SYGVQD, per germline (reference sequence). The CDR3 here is CASSESPNQPQHF. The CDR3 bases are TGCGCCAGCAGTGAGAGTCCGAATCAGCCCCAGCATTTT.

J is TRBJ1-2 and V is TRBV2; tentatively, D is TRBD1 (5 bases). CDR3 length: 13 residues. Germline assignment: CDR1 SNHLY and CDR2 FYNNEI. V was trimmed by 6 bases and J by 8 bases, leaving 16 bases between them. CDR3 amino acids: CASSKTGGEGYTF. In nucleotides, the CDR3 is TGTGCCAGCAGCAAAACGGGGGGGGAAGGCTACACCTTC.

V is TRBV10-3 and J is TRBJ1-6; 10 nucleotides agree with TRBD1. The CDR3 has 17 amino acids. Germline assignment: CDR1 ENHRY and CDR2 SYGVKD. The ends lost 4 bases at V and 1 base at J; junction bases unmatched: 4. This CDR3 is CAISGGQGISYNSPLHF. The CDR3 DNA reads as TGTGCCATCAGTGGGGGACAGGGGATTTCCTATAATTCACCCCTCCACTTT.

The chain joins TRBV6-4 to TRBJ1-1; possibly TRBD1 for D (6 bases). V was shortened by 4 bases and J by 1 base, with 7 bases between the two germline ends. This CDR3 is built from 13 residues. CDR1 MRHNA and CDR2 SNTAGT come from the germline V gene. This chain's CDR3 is CASSAQGNTEAFF. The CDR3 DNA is TGTGCCAGCAGTGCACAGGGGAACACTGAAGCTTTCTTT.

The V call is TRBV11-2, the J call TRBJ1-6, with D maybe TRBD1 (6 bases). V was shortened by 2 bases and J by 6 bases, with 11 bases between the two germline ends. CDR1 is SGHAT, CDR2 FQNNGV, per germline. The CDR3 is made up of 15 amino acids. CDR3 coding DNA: TGTGCCAGCAGCTTATTGCAGGGGAGTAATTCACCCCTCCACTTT. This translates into CASSLLQGSNSPLHF.

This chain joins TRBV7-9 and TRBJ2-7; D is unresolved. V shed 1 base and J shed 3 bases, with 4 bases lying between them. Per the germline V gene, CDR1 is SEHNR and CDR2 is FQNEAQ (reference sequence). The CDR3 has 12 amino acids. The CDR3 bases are TGTGCCAGCAGCTTAGGTAGCTACGAGCAGTACTTC. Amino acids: CASSLGSYEQYF.

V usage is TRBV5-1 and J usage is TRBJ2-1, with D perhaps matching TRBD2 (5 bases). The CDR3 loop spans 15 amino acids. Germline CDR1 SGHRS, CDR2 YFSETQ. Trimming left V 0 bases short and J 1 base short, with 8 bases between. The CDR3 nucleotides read TGCGCCAGCAGCTTGGATAGCGATTCCTACAATGAGCAGTTCTTC. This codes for CASSLDSDSYNEQFF.

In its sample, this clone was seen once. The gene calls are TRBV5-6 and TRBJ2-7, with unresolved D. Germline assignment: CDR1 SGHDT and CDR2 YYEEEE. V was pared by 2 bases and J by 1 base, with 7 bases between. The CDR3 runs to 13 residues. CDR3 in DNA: TGTGCCAGCAGCTTAGCAGGTTCCTACGAGCAGTACTTC. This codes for CASSLAGSYEQYF.

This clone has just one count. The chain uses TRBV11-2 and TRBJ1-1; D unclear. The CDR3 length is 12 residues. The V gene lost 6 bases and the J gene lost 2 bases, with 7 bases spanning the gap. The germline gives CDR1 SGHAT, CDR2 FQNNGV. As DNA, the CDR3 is TGTGCCAGCAGTCAACCTAACACTGAAGCTTTCTTT. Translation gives CASSQPNTEAFF.

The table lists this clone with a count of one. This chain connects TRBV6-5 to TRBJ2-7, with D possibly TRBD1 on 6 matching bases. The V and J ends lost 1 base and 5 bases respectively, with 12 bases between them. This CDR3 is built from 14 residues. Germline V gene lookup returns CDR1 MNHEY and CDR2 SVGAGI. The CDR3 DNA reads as TGTGCCAGCAGTTACTTGGCAGGGGCAGACGAGCAGTACTTC. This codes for CASSYLAGADEQYF.

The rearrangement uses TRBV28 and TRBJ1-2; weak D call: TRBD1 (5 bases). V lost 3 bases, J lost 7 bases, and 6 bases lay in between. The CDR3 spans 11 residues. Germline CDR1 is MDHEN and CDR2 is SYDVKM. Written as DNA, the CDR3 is TGTGCCAGCAGTTTGGGGGTTGGCTACACCTTC. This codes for CASSLGVGYTF.

The CDR3 coding sequence is TGTGCCAGCAGCTTAGCGCGGGGAGGGGGCGCAGGAGAGACCCAGTACTTC. It yields the protein CASSLARGGGAGETQYF. This sequence joins TRBV7-9 and TRBJ2-5, with D perhaps given as TRBD1 or TRBD2 (7 bases each). Germline V gives CDR1 SEHNR, CDR2 FQNEAQ (reference sequence). Trimming left V 0 bases short and J 4 bases short, with 18 bases between. The CDR3 is 17 amino acids.

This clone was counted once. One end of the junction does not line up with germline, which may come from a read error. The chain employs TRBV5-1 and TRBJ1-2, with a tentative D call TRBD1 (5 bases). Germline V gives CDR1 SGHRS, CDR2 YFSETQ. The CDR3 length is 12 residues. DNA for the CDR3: TGCGCCAGCAGCTTGTCCGACAGATTGGTCTACTTC. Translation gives CASSLSDRLVYF.

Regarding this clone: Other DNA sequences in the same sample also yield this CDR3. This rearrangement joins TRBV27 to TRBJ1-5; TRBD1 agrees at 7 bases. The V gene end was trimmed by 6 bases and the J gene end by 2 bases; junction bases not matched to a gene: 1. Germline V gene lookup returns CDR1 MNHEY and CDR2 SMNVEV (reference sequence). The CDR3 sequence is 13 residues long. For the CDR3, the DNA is TGTGCCAGCAGGGGGACAGGCAATCAGCCCCAGCATTTT. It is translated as CASRGTGNQPQHF.

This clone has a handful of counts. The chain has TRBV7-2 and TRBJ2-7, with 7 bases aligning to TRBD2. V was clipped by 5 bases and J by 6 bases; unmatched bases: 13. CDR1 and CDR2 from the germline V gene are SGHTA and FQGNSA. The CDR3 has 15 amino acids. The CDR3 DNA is TGTGCCAGCAGCCGCCAGGGACTAATATCTGGCGAGCAGTACTTC. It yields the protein CASSRQGLISGEQYF.